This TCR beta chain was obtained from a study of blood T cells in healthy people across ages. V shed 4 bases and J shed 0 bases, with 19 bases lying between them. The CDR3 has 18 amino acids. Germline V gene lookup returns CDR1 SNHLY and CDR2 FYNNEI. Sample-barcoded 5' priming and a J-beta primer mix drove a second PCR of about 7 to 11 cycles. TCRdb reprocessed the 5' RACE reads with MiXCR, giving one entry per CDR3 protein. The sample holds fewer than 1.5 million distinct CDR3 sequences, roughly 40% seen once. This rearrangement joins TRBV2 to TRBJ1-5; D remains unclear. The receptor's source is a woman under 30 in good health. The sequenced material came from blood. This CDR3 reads CASSAKQTRSFSNQPQHF. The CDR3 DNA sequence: TGTGCCAGCAGTGCCAAGCAGACCAGATCATTTAGCAATCAGCCCCAGCATTTT.